This T cell receptor beta chain stems from a study of T cells in Graves' hyperthyroidism and ophthalmopathy. Graves' hyperthyroidism is called stable when ophthalmopathy does not progress within 18 months. This clonotype came up a few times. Its target is not known. Study-wide results and limits: Ophthalmopathy prediction by the model preceded onset by a median about 6 months.

The CDR3 spans 13 residues. V dropped 4 bases and J dropped 5 bases, with 12 bases sitting between them. CDR1 SGHKS and CDR2 YYEKEE come from the germline V gene (reference sequence). Amplified TCR beta CDR3 regions came from RNA transcripts. Using the HTBI primer set, a first-round RT-PCR was run on the TCR CDR3. TCRdb processed the multiplex PCR reads anew with MiXCR; each CDR3 protein has one entry. The top ten hold around 13% of the sample, which has about 570,000 distinct CDR3 sequences, roughly 15% seen once. The V gene is TRBV5-5, the J gene TRBJ2-5, with D unclear. Sequenced material: blood. The clonotype comes from a woman in her thirties or forties with Graves' hyperthyroidism. The CDR3 is CASSNPEGETQYF. The CDR3 DNA reads TGTGCCAGCAGCAACCCAGAAGGGGAGACCCAGTACTTC.